The clone carrying this TCR beta chain was counted many times. The antigen is undetermined. Each CDR3 protein gets one entry after TCRdb re-called the 5' RACE reads with MiXCR. The table includes 30,000 to 35,000 distinct CDR3 sequences, 7% to 8% detected once. The data stem from a study of T-cell memory formation after mild COVID-19. Study at large: Most TCR clusters belonged to a single donor.

General study findings and limits: CD4+ contracting clones were found mainly in CM and EM, and CD8+ ones in EMRA. Pre-infection memory contained some responding clones, which suggested that cross-reactive memory had joined.

This CDR3 contains 14 residues. V lost 0 bases and J 0 bases, leaving 3 bases between the germline ends. CDR1 is KGHSY, CDR2 FQNENV, per germline. Sequencing was performed on PBMCs or a T cell subset sorted from them (not recorded which). The V gene is TRBV16, the J gene TRBJ1-3; D not certain. The source is a man between 18 and 35 years old who had mild COVID-19 (a few samples of this study predate the infection). Cell type and time point are not known. DNA for the CDR3: TGTGCCAGCAGCCAATCCCGCTCTGGAAACACCATATATTTT. Protein: CASSQSRSGNTIYF.